The source of this T cell receptor beta chain is a study of T cell changes during pregnancy in multiple sclerosis. Only in-frame clones appear in the TCRdb table, and some are missing; sequencing was by immunoSEQ multiplex PCR. The sample includes more than 55,000 clones, roughly 94% of them seen just once. The CDR3 covers 14 residues. The ends were cut back, 0 bases at V and 6 bases at J, with 12 bases in the middle. Germline assignment: CDR1 MGHRA and CDR2 YSYEKL. This clonotype originated in a female donor with multiple sclerosis, enrolled in a pregnancy study. The specimen was CD8+ T cells from peripheral blood mononuclear cells, collected in the third trimester of pregnancy. The chain is built from TRBV4-1 and TRBJ2-7; D not certain. CDR3 sequence: CASSQEHPQCEQYF. In nucleotides, the CDR3 is TGCGCCAGCAGCCAAGAACACCCCCAATGCGAGCAGTACTTC.